Listed below are T cell receptor beta chains from one sample, sequenced in a study of T cell repertoires in cytomegalovirus infection. One entry per CDR3 protein results from TCRdb running MiXCR on the reads. The sample records under 300,000 distinct CDR3 sequences, about a sixth being singletons. Sequencing was done on a sample of CD8+ T cells from PBMCs. The receptors stem from a human donor in good health (CMV status not recorded). Some clones in this sample may be carry-over from other donors' samples. Both conserved end residues are part of each CDR3. A D gene is named only where the DNA matches it firmly. Size is omitted from some rows. Given values are once, few, many or a class for expanded clones.

>-|-|TRBV29-1|TRBJ1-2
CSVGWLGRYGYTF
TGCAGCGTTGGTTGGTTAGGGCGGTATGGCTACACCTTC
>many|TRBD2|TRBV7-9|TRBJ2-3
CASSQRGGTDTQYF
TGTGCCAGCAGCCAGCGGGGCGGCACAGATACGCAGTATTTT
>-|TRBD1|TRBV4-1|TRBJ1-1
CASSQGYRGATEAFF
TGCGCCAGCAGCCAAGGGTACAGGGGGGCCACTGAAGCTTTCTTT
>few|TRBD2|TRBV2|TRBJ2-1
CASTELALVEQFF
TGTGCCAGCACCGAACTAGCGCTCGTGGAGCAGTTCTTC
>few|-|TRBV29-1|TRBJ1-2
CSVEGRGNGYTF
TGCAGCGTTGAAGGGAGGGGGAATGGCTACACCTTC
>many|-|TRBV2|TRBJ2-6
CASRGEEQVSGANVLTF
TGTGCCAGCAGAGGAGAGGAACAGGTCTCTGGGGCCAACGTCCTGACTTTC
>-|-|TRBV6-1|TRBJ2-1
CASSGTGYREQFF
TGTGCCAGCAGTGGCACAGGGTACCGGGAGCAGTTCTTC
>-|TRBD1|TRBV20-1|TRBJ1-1
CSARWGQKNTEAFF
TGCAGTGCTAGATGGGGACAGAAAAACACTGAAGCTTTCTTT
>many|TRBD2|TRBV2|TRBJ2-1
CASSATSSSSYNEQFF
TGTGCCAGCAGTGCGACTAGCTCGAGCTCCTACAATGAGCAGTTCTTC
>-|TRBD1|TRBV5-3|TRBJ1-1
CASSLDRGPGDTEAFF
TGTGCCAGCAGCCTGGACAGGGGGCCGGGGGACACTGAAGCTTTCTTT
>few|TRBD2|TRBV4-2|TRBJ2-3
CASSPASGHTDTQYF
TGTGCCAGCAGCCCAGCTAGCGGGCACACAGATACGCAGTATTTT
>few|TRBD2|TRBV20-1|TRBJ2-1
CSARDRSGGYNEQFF
TGCAGTGCTAGAGATCGCAGCGGGGGTTACAATGAGCAGTTCTTC
>many|-|TRBV7-2|TRBJ2-1
CASSFTGTLYNEQFF
TGTGCCAGCAGCTTTACAGGGACCCTCTACAATGAGCAGTTCTTC
>once|-|TRBV9|TRBJ2-1
CASSVGTFKTRSEQFF
TGTGCCAGCAGCGTAGGTACCTTCAAAACCCGCAGTGAGCAGTTCTTC
>-|TRBD1|TRBV5-6|TRBJ2-2
CASSLDGQGGNTGELFF
TGTGCCAGCAGCTTGGACGGACAGGGGGGGAACACCGGGGAGCTGTTTTTT
>few|TRBD2|TRBV11-1|TRBJ2-1
CASSLGTSGYNEQFF
TGTGCCAGCAGCTTAGGGACTAGCGGGTACAATGAGCAGTTCTTC
>many|-|TRBV5-4|TRBJ1-2
CASSLAGWGYGYTF
TGTGCCAGCAGCTTGGCAGGGTGGGGCTATGGCTACACCTTC
>-|-|TRBV5-5|TRBJ1-1
CASSLAVGGGGNTEAFF
TGTGCCAGCAGCTTGGCCGTCGGGGGTGGGGGGAACACTGAAGCTTTCTTT
>many|-|TRBV7-8|TRBJ2-3
CASSQVPGPDTQYF
TGTGCCAGCAGCCAAGTCCCGGGTCCAGATACGCAGTATTTT
>-|-|TRBV20-1|TRBJ2-3
CSARGKEGLRTDTQYF
TGCAGTGCTAGAGGGAAGGAGGGACTGCGCACAGATACGCAGTATTTT
>few|-|TRBV28|TRBJ1-5
CASRSPGTLNQPQHF
TGTGCCAGCAGGTCGCCGGGGACGCTCAATCAGCCCCAGCATTTT
>-|TRBD2|TRBV7-9|TRBJ2-3
CASTPGFSAGAMGDTQYF
TGTGCCAGCACCCCGGGTTTTTCAGCGGGGGCGATGGGAGATACGCAGTATTTT
>many|-|TRBV7-9|TRBJ1-2
CASSHLAPLDGYTF
TGTGCCAGCAGCCACCTTGCCCCCTTGGATGGCTACACCTTC
>few|TRBD2|TRBV9|TRBJ2-1
CASSASGATLNEQFF
TGTGCCAGCAGCGCCAGCGGGGCGACCCTCAATGAGCAGTTCTTC
>-|TRBD2|TRBV28|TRBJ2-2
CASSRGLAGVWELFF
TGTGCCAGCAGCCGGGGACTAGCGGGGGTCTGGGAGCTGTTTTTT
>-|-|TRBV4-1|TRBJ2-1
CASSQPERQFF
TGCGCCAGCAGCCAACCCGAACGACAGTTCTTC
>few|-|TRBV7-9|TRBJ2-7
CASSQAWGQTYEQYF
TGTGCCAGCAGCCAAGCTTGGGGGCAGACCTACGAGCAGTACTTC
>many|TRBD1|TRBV28|TRBJ2-3
CASTLTRQGPTDTQYF
TGTGCCAGCACCCTGACACGACAGGGCCCCACAGATACGCAGTATTTT
>many|-|TRBV12-5|TRBJ1-1
CASGKDGEAFF
TGTGCTAGTGGTAAAGACGGTGAAGCTTTCTTT
>-|TRBD1|TRBV29-1|TRBJ2-4
CSVVGAGGPKNIQYF
TGCAGCGTTGTAGGGGCAGGGGGTCCCAAAAACATTCAGTACTTC
>many|-|TRBV12-3/TRBV12-4|TRBJ2-3
CASSDMGLRTTDTQYF
TGTGCCAGCAGCGACATGGGTCTCCGGACCACAGATACGCAGTATTTT
>few|-|TRBV5-5|TRBJ2-1
CASSLEILGHPDNEQFF
TGTGCCAGCAGCTTGGAAATTTTAGGACACCCGGACAATGAGCAGTTCTTC
>many|TRBD2|TRBV4-1|TRBJ2-1
CASSQDAAGGYNEQFF
TGCGCCAGCAGCCAAGATGCCGCGGGGGGCTACAATGAGCAGTTCTTC
>few|-|TRBV2|TRBJ2-7
CASSDGQSWSEQYF
TGTGCCAGCAGTGACGGGCAGTCCTGGAGTGAGCAGTACTTC
>few|TRBD2|TRBV29-1|TRBJ2-5
CSGGLAGTQETQYF
TGCAGCGGTGGACTAGCGGGGACCCAAGAGACCCAGTACTTC
>few|-|TRBV19|TRBJ1-4
CASSTRAYNEKLFF
TGTGCCAGTAGTACCCGGGCCTATAATGAAAAACTGTTTTTT
>-|TRBD1|TRBV5-5|TRBJ2-2
CASSSTGRRELFF
TGTGCCAGCAGCTCGACAGGGAGAAGGGAGCTGTTTTTT
>many|-|TRBV28|TRBJ2-5
CASRYGTVDATQYF
TGTGCCAGCAGATACGGGACGGTAGATGCGACCCAGTACTTC
>-|-|TRBV4-3|TRBJ2-7
CASSQGKQNYEQYF
TGCGCCAGCAGCCAAGGAAAGCAGAACTACGAGCAGTACTTC
>many|-|TRBV7-8|TRBJ1-6
CASSLGDIYNSPLHF
TGTGCCAGCAGCTTAGGCGACATTTATAATTCACCCCTCCACTTT
>-|-|TRBV7-6|TRBJ2-1
CASRSLPGGSSYNEQFF
TGTGCCAGCAGGTCCTTACCGGGCGGAAGCTCCTACAATGAGCAGTTCTTC
>-|-|TRBV9|TRBJ1-6
CASSPDGTTHSPLHF
TGTGCCAGCAGCCCAGATGGGACAACACATTCACCCCTCCACTTT
>-|-|TRBV2|TRBJ1-5
CASSSWDGLGQPQHF
TGTGCCAGCAGCTCTTGGGACGGGTTGGGTCAGCCCCAGCATTTT
>few|-|TRBV12-3/TRBV12-4|TRBJ2-6
CASSRDLWSSGANVLTF
TGTGCCAGCAGTCGAGATCTGTGGAGCTCTGGGGCCAACGTCCTGACTTTC
>few|-|TRBV11-2|TRBJ2-4
CASSNRDRNIQYF
TGTGCCAGCAGCAACAGGGACCGGAACATTCAGTACTTC